This is a list of T cell receptor beta chains from one sample in a study of blood T cell repertoires in COVID-19. Profiled with immunoSEQ multiplex PCR; TCRdb holds only in-frame clones, not every one. The data contain a few hundred thousand clones, about 90% of them singletons. The sample comprised peripheral blood. These receptors were collected from a woman aged 50 to 60 who had recovered from COVID-19. The CDR3 runs from the conserved cysteine through the conserved F or W. D genes are given only for firm matches. Clone size is not always given. Where it is, it says once, few, many or a class for expanded clones.

. | TRBJ2-7 | . | TRBV6-6 | CASRLSSYEQYF | TGTGCCAGCAGGCTGAGCTCCTACGAGCAGTACTTC
TRBD1 | TRBJ1-2 | . | TRBV9 | CASSVGTGDYGYTF | TGTGCCAGCAGCGTCGGGACAGGGGACTATGGCTACACCTTC
. | TRBJ1-1 | . | TRBV5-1 | CASSQSGWDTEAFF | TGCGCCAGCAGCCAATCGGGGTGGGACACTGAAGCTTTCTTT
. | TRBJ2-1 | . | TRBV28 | CASSFDNRNEQFF | TGTGCCAGCAGTTTCGACAACCGGAATGAGCAGTTCTTC
. | TRBJ1-5 | . | TRBV14 | CASSQGGSVLKSNQPQHF | TGTGCCAGCAGCCAAGGTGGTTCGGTACTGAAGAGCAATCAGCCCCAGCATTTT
TRBD2 | TRBJ2-1 | . | TRBV15 | CATSRVVGHAGGAIGGQFF | TGTGCCACCAGCAGAGTTGTAGGTCACGCGGGAGGAGCAATTGGGGGGCAGTTCTTC
. | TRBJ2-5 | . | TRBV18 | CASSPRAGAETQYF | TGTGCCAGCTCACCAAGGGCGGGGGCAGAGACCCAGTACTTC
TRBD1 | TRBJ1-1 | . | TRBV6-5 | CASSYGQGAGVTEAFF | TGTGCCAGCAGTTACGGACAGGGGGCTGGCGTCACTGAAGCTTTCTTT
TRBD1 | TRBJ2-1 | . | TRBV7-7 | CASSPTPGTGGRNEQFF | TGTGCCAGCAGCCCTACGCCGGGGACAGGGGGCAGGAATGAGCAGTTCTTC
. | TRBJ2-2 | once | TRBV2 | CASSETLPPGELFF | TGTGCCAGCAGTGAGACACTGCCCCCGGGGGAGCTGTTTTTT
. | TRBJ1-1 | . | TRBV2 | CASSDRGVRVTEAFF | TGTGCCAGCAGTGATCGGGGGGTTCGGGTCACTGAAGCTTTCTTT
TRBD1 | TRBJ2-1 | . | TRBV7-2 | CASSLDRNNNEQFF | TGTGCCAGCAGCTTGGACAGGAATAACAATGAGCAGTTCTTC
. | TRBJ1-4 | . | TRBV19 | CASSGRTRGEKLFF | TGTGCCAGTAGTGGGCGGACTCGGGGAGAAAAACTGTTTTTT
TRBD1 | TRBJ1-2 | . | TRBV6-5 | CASKGTATWGYTF | TGTGCCAGCAAAGGGACAGCGACCTGGGGCTACACCTTC
. | TRBJ1-6 | . | TRBV7-6 | CASSESRTANSPLHF | TGTGCCAGCAGCGAATCCAGGACAGCTAACTCACCCCTCCACTTT
. | TRBJ1-3 | . | TRBV4-3 | CASSQDRTRVGGNTIYF | TGCGCCAGCAGCCAAGATAGGACCAGGGTAGGGGGAAACACCATATATTTT
TRBD2 | TRBJ2-7 | . | TRBV5-4 | CASSFGTSGSYEQYF | TGTGCCAGCAGCTTCGGGACTAGCGGGAGTTACGAGCAGTACTTC
. | TRBJ1-4 | . | TRBV7-9 | CASSLAGREKLFF | TGTGCCAGCAGCTTAGCAGGGAGAGAAAAACTGTTTTTT
. | TRBJ1-4 | . | TRBV6-6 | CASSYSGGENEKLFF | TGTGCCAGCAGTTACTCGGGGGGGGAAAACGAAAAACTGTTTTTT
. | TRBJ1-1 | . | TRBV11-2 | CASSLDYRFEAFF | TGTGCCAGCAGCTTAGACTACAGGTTTGAAGCTTTCTTT
TRBD2 | TRBJ2-7 | . | TRBV3-1/TRBV3-2 | CASSTAGTSAYEQYF | TGTGCCAGCAGCACGGCCGGGACTAGCGCTTACGAGCAGTACTTC
TRBD1 | TRBJ1-1 | . | TRBV30 | CAWSRYGRGRGETEAFF | TGTGCCTGGAGTAGATATGGCAGGGGGCGCGGAGAAACTGAAGCTTTCTTT
TRBD2 | TRBJ2-7 | . | TRBV2 | CASSASGREGEQYF | TGTGCCAGCTCGGCTAGCGGGAGGGAGGGCGAGCAGTACTTC
. | TRBJ1-3 | . | TRBV5-1 | CASSTGSGNTIYF | TGCGCCAGCAGTACGGGCTCTGGAAACACCATATATTTT
TRBD2 | TRBJ2-1 | few | TRBV19 | CASSATSANEQFF | TGTGCCAGTAGTGCCACTAGCGCCAATGAGCAGTTCTTC
. | TRBJ1-1 | . | TRBV2 | CASLTGPTEAFF | TGTGCCAGCCTAACAGGACCCACTGAAGCTTTCTTT
. | TRBJ2-5 | . | TRBV9 | CASSVDQRMETQYF | TGTGCCAGCAGCGTAGATCAGCGTATGGAGACCCAGTACTTC
TRBD2 | TRBJ2-5 | . | TRBV9 | CASSVRGTVETQYF | TGTGCCAGCAGCGTGCGGGGGACCGTGGAGACCCAGTACTTC
TRBD2 | TRBJ2-1 | . | TRBV10-3 | CAISETNGLASYEQFF | TGTGCCATCAGTGAGACGAATGGACTAGCGAGCTATGAGCAGTTCTTC
. | TRBJ1-1 | few | TRBV6-4 | CASRETNMNTEAFF | TGTGCCAGCAGGGAAACTAATATGAACACTGAAGCTTTCTTT
. | TRBJ2-2 | . | TRBV4-1 | CASSQDQGRAGELFF | TGCGCCAGCAGCCAAGACCAGGGTCGGGCCGGGGAGCTGTTTTTT